Sequencing of this T cell receptor (beta chain) was carried out in a study of T cells after yellow fever vaccination. The overall study: SMART-Seq v4 Ultra Low Input served to prepare low-cell-number fractions. Notes on the study in general: Repertoires sorted by FACS could include abundant clonotypes that are contaminants from the bulk population.

This clonotype was counted many times. Its antigen is not known. Germline loops: CDR1 LGHNA, CDR2 YNFKEQ. Deletions cut 4 bases from V and 5 bases from J, with 21 bases between. This CDR3 spans 16 amino acids. Each CDR3 protein is one row after TCRdb ran MiXCR on the 5' RACE reads. The sample shows about 300,000 distinct CDR3 sequences, approximately 4.2% of them seen only once. This TCR came from a man aged 18 to 30 who received the YFV17D yellow fever vaccine. The source was PBMCs, collected 5 days after the yellow fever booster vaccination. The chain employs TRBV4-2 and TRBJ2-7; D might be TRBD2 (5 bases). In DNA form, the CDR3 reads TGTGCCAGCAGCCCACAAGGGAGAATGGACCACAACGAGCAGTACTTC. It is translated as CASSPQGRMDHNEQYF.